This TCR beta chain is from a study of T cells in Graves' hyperthyroidism and ophthalmopathy. General observations from the study: Ophthalmopathy could be told apart from stable hyperthyroidism with a 13 V-J model. Median prediction lead before ophthalmopathy onset was about 6.5 months with the model. Blood also showed most of the thyroid clonotypes that were expanded above 0.001.

Note on this clonotype: The antigen is undetermined.

The CDR3 spans 15 residues. V was pared by 4 bases and J by 6 bases, with 16 bases between. Germline CDR1 reads MGHRA; CDR2 reads YSYEKL. From RNA transcripts, TCR beta CDR3 regions were amplified. Using the HTBI primer set, a first-round RT-PCR was run on the TCR CDR3. TCRdb used MiXCR to reprocess the multiplex PCR reads, holding one entry per CDR3 protein. The top ten clones hold roughly an eighth of a sample with around 600,000 distinct CDR3 sequences, more than 14% of them seen once. This clonotype was obtained from a woman between 50 and 59 years old with Graves' ophthalmopathy. The chain joins TRBV4-1 to TRBJ2-1; perhaps TRBD2 as D (5 bases). Source material: blood. CDR3 loop: CASSPVGTGINEQFF. The CDR3 nucleotides are TGCGCCAGCAGCCCTGTTGGAACGGGAATCAATGAGCAGTTCTTC.